What follows describes a single T cell receptor beta chain. This record comes from a study of blood T cell repertoires in COVID-19. Repertoires were generated with immunoSEQ multiplex PCR, while TCRdb's copy carries only in-frame clones and drops some. The table has around 130,000 clones, 75% to 85% seen once. The V gene's germline CDR1 is MNHEY and CDR2 SMNVEV (reference sequence). This CDR3 contains 14 residues. V was clipped by 5 bases and J by 5 bases; unmatched bases: 3. The TCR was taken from a man older than 75 with acute or convalescent COVID-19. J is TRBJ1-5 and V is TRBV27, with TRBD1 matching 10 bases. Sequenced input: peripheral blood. The CDR3 DNA sequence: TGTGCCAGCAGTCCGGGGACAGGGGATCAGCCCCAGCATTTT. Translation: CASSPGTGDQPQHF.